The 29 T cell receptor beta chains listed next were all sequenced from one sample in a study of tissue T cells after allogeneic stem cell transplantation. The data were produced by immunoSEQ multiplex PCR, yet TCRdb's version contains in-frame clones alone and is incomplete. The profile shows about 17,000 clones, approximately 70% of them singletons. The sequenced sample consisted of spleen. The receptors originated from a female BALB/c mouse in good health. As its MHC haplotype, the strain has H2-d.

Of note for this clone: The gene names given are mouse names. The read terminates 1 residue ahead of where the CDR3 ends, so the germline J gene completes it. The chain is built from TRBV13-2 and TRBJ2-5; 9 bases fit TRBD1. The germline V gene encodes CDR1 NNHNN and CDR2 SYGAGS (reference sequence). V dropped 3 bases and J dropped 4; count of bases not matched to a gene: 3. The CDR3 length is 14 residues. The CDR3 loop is CASGVGTGKDTQYF. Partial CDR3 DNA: TGTGCCAGCGGTGTGGGGACAGGGAAAGACACCCAGTAC.

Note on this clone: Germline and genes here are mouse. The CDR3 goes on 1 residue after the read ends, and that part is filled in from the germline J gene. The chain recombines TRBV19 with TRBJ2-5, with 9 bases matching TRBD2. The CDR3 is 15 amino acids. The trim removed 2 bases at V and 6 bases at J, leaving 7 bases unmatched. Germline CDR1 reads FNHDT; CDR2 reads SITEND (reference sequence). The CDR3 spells CASSIGGGASDTQYF. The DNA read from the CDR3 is TGTGCCAGCAGTATTGGTGGGGGGGCGAGTGACACCCAGTAC.

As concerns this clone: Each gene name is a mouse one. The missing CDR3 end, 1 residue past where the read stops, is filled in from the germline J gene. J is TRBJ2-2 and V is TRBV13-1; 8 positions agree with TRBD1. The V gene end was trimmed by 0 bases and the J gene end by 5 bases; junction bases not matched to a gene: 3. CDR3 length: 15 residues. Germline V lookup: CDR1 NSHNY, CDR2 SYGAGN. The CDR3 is CASSDAGGATGQLYF. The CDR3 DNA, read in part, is TGTGCCAGCAGTGATGCAGGGGGCGCAACCGGGCAGCTCTAC.

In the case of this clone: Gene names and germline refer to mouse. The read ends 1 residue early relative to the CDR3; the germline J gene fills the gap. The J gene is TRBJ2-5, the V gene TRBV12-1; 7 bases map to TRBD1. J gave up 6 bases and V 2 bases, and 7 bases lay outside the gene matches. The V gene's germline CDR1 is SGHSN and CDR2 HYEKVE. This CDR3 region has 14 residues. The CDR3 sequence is CASSPPTGRDTQYF. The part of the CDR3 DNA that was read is TGTGCCAGCTCTCCTCCGACAGGGAGGGACACCCAGTAC.

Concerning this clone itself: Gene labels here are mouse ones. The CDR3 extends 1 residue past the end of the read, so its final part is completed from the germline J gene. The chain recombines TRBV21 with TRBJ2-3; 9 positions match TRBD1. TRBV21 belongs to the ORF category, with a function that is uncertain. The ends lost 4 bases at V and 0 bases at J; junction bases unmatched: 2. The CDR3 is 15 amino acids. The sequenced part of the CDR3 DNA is TGTGCTAGCAGTCCCGGGACAGGGAGTGCAGAAACGCTGTAT. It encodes CASSPGTGSAETLY. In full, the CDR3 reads CASSPGTGSAETLYF.

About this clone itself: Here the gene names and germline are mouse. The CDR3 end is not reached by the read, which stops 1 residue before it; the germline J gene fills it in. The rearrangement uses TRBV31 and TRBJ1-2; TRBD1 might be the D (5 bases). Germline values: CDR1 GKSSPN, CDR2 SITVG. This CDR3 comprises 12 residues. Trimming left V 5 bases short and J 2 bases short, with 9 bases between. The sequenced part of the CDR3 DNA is TGTGCCTGGCAGGGAGGCAACTCCGACTACACC. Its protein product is CAWQGGNSDYT. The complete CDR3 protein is CAWQGGNSDYTF.

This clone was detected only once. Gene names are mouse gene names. Incomplete CDR3 DNA: TGTGGTGCTGATACCGGGCAGCTCTAC. It yields the protein CGADTGQLY. The full CDR3 protein is CGADTGQLYF. V gene TRBV20 combines with J gene TRBJ2-2, with D unresolved. The sequence runs out 1 residue before the end of the CDR3; the remainder is reconstructed from the germline J gene. The CDR3 consists of 10 residues. Germline assignment: CDR1 GFQATS and CDR2 STVNSAI. The V and J ends lost 5 bases and 5 bases respectively, with 3 bases between them.

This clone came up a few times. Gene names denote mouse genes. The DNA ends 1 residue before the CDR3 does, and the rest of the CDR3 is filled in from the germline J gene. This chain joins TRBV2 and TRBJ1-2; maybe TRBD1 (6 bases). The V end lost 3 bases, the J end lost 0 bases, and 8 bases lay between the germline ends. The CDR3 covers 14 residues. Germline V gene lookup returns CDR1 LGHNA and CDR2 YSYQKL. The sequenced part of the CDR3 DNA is TGTGCCAGCAGCCATAGGACAGCAAACTCCGACTACACC. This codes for CASSHRTANSDYT. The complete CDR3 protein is CASSHRTANSDYTF. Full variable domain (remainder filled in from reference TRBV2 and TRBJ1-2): DPKIIQKPKYLVAVTGSEKILICEQYLGHNAMYWYRQSAKKPLEFMFSYSYQKLMDNQTASSRFQPQSSKKNHLDLQITALKPDDSATYFCASSHRTANSDYTFGSGTRLLVI.

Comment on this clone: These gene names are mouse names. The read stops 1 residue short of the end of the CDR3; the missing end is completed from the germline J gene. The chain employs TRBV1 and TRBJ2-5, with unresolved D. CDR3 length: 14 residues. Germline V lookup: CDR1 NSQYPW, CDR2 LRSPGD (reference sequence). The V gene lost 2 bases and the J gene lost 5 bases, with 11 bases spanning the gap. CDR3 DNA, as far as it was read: TGCACCTGCAGTGCACCTGTTCTCGGAGACACCCAGTAC. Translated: CTCSAPVLGDTQY. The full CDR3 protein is CTCSAPVLGDTQYF.

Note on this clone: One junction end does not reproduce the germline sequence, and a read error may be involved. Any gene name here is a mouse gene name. The CDR3 DNA, read in part, is TGTGCCAGCAGTGAGGGACTGTATGCTGAGCAGTTC. Translation: CASSEGLYAEQF. In full, the CDR3 reads CASSEGLYAEQFF. The chain is built from TRBV13-2 and TRBJ2-1, with 7 bases that match TRBD2. The CDR3 end lies 1 residue beyond the end of the read and is filled in from the germline J gene. From germline, CDR1 is NNHNN and CDR2 SYGAGS (reference sequence). The CDR3 runs 13 residues.

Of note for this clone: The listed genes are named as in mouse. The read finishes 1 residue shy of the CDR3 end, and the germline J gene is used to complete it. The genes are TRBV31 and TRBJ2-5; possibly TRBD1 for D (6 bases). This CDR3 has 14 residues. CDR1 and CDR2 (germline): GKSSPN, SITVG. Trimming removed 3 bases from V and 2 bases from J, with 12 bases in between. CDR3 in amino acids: CAWRKGGRQDTQYF. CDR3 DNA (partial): TGTGCCTGGAGGAAAGGGGGACGCCAAGACACCCAGTAC.

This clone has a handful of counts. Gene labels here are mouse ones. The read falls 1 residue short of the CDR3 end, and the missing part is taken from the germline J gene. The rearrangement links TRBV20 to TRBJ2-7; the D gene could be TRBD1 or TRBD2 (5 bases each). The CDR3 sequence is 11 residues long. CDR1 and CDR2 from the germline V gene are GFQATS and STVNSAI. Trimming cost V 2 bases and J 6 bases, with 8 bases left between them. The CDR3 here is CGARTGVEQYF. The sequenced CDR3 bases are TGTGGTGCTAGGACGGGGGTTGAACAGTAC.

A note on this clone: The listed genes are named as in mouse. Incomplete CDR3 DNA: TGTGCCAGCAGTATGGGTCGCCGGAACACAGAAGTCTTC. This encodes CASSMGRRNTEVF. From start to end, the CDR3 is CASSMGRRNTEVFF. The gene calls are TRBV19 and TRBJ1-1; no firm D call. The read ends 1 residue shy of where the CDR3 ends; the end is completed using the germline J gene. The germline CDR1 and CDR2 sequences are FNHDT and SITEND (reference sequence). Deletions cut 2 bases from V and 1 base from J, with 9 bases between. This CDR3 is built from 14 residues. The variable domain in full, with the rest retrieved from reference TRBV19 and TRBJ1-1, is GGIITQTPKFLIGQEGQKLTLKCQQNFNHDTMYWYRQDSGKGLRLIYYSITENDLQKGDLSEGYDASREKKSSFSLTVTSAQKNEMAVFLCASSMGRRNTEVFFGKGTRLTVV.

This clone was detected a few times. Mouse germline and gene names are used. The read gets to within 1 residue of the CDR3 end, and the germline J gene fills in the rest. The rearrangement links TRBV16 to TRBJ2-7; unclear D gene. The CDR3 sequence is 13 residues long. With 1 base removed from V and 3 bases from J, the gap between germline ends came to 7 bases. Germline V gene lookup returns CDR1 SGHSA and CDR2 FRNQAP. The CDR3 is CASSLAGVYEQYF. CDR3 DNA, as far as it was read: TGTGCAAGCAGCTTAGCCGGGGTCTATGAACAGTAC.

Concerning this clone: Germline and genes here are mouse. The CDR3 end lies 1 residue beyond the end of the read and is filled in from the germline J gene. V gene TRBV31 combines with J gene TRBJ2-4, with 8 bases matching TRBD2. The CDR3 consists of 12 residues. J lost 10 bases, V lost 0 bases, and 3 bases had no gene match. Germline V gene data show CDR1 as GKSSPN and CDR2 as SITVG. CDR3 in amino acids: CAWSLDWGPLYF. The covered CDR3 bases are TGTGCCTGGAGTCTAGACTGGGGACCCTTGTAC. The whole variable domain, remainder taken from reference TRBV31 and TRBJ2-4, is AQTIHQWPVAEIKAVGSPLSLGCTIKGKSSPNLYWYWQATGGTLQQLFYSITVGQVESVVQLNLSASRPKDDQFILSTEKLLLSHSGFYLCAWSLDWGPLYFGAGTRLSVL.

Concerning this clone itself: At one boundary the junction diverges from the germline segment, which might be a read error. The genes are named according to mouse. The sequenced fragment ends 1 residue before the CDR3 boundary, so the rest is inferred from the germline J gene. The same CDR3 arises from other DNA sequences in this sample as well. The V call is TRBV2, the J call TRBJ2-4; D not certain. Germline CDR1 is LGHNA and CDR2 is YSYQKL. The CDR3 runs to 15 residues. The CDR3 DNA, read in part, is TGTGCCAGTAGCCAAGATCTCCATCTTCAAAACACCTTGTAC. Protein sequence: CASSQDLHLQNTLY. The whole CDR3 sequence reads CASSQDLHLQNTLYF.

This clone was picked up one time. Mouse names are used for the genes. The chain's CDR3 is CASSQEWDSSYNSPLYF. CDR3 DNA, as far as it was read: TGTGCCAGCAGCCAAGAATGGGACAGTTCCTATAATTCGCCCCTCTAC. The V call is TRBV5, the J call TRBJ1-6; TRBD1 agrees at 7 bases. Read sequence stops 1 residue before the CDR3 end, and the germline J gene provides the missing end. TRBJ1-6 is sorted into the ORF group, with uncertain function. Per germline, CDR1 LGHNA and CDR2 YNLKQL (reference sequence). The CDR3 totals 17 residues. After removal of 0 bases from V and 0 bases from J, the junction contained 2 bases not matched to a gene.

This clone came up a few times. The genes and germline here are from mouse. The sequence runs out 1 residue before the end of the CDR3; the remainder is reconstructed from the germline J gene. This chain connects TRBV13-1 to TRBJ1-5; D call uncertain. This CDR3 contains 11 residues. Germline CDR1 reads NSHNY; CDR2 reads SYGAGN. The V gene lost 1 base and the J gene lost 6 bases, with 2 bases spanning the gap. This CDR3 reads CASSDSQAPLF. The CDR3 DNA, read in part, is TGTGCCAGCAGTGATTCCCAGGCTCCGCTT.

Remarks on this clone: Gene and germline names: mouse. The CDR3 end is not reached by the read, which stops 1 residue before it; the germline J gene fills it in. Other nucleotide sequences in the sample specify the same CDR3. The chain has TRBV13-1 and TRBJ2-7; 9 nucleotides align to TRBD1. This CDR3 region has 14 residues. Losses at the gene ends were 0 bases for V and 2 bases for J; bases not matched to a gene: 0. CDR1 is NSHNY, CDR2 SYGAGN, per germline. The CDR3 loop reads CASSDGQGAYEQYF. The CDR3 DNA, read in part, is TGTGCCAGCAGTGATGGACAGGGGGCCTATGAACAGTAC.

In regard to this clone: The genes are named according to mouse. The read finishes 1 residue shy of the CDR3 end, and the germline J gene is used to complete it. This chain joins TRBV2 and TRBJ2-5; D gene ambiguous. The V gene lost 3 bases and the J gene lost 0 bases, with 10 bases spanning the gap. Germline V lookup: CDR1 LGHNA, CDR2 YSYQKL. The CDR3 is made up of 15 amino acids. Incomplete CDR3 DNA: TGTGCCAGCAGCCAGGACCGAATTAACCAAGACACCCAGTAC. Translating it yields CASSQDRINQDTQY. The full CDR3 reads CASSQDRINQDTQYF.

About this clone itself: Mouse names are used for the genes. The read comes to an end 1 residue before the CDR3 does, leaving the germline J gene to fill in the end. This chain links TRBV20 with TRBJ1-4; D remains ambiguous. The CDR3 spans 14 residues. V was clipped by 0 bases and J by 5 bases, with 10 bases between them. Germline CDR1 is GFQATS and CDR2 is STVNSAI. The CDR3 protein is CGAREAGSNERLFF. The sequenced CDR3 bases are TGTGGTGCTAGGGAGGCGGGATCGAACGAAAGATTATTT.

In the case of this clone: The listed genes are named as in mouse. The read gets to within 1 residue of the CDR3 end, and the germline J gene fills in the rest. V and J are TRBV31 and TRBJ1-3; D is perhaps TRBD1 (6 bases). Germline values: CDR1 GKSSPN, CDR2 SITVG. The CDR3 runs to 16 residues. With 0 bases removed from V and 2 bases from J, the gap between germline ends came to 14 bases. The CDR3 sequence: CAWSLDGGRTGNTLYF. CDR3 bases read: TGTGCCTGGAGTCTAGATGGGGGGCGGACTGGAAATACGCTCTAT.

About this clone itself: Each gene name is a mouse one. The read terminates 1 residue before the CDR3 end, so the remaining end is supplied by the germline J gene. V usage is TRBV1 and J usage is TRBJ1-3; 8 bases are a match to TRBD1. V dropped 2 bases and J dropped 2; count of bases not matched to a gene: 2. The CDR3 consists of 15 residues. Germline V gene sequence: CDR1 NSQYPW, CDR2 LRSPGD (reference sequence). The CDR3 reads CTCSAQGAAGNTLYF. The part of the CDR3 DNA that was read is TGCACCTGCAGTGCACAGGGGGCGGCTGGAAATACGCTCTAT.

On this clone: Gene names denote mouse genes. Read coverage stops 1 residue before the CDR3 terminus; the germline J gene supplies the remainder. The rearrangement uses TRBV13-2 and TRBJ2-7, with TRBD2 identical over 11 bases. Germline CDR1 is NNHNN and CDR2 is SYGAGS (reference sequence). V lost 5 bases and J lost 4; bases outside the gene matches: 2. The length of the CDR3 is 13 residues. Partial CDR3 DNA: TGTGCCAGCGGGAGGACTGGGGGGTATGAACAGTAC. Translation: CASGRTGGYEQY. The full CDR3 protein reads CASGRTGGYEQYF.

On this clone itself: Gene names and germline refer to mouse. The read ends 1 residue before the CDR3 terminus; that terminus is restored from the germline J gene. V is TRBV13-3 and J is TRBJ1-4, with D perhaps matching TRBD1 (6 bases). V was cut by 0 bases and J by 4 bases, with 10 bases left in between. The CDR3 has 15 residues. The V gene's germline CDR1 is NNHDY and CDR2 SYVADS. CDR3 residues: CASSDAGTINERLFF. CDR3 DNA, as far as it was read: TGTGCCAGCAGTGATGCCGGGACAATCAACGAAAGATTATTT.

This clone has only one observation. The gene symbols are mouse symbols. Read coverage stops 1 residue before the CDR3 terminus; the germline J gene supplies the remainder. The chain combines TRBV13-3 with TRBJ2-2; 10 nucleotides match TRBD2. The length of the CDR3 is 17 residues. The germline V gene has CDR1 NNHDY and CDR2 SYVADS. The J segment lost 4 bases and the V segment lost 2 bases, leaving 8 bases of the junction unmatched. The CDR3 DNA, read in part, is TGTGCCAGCAGTGAGGCTGGGGGGGCGAAACTCACCGGGCAGCTCTAC. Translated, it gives CASSEAGGAKLTGQLY. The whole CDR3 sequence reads CASSEAGGAKLTGQLYF.

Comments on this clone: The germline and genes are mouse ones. The CDR3 protein is CASGGGDRYNSPLYF. CDR3 DNA (partial): TGTGCCAGCGGTGGCGGGGACAGGTATAATTCGCCCCTCTAC. The chain carries TRBV13-2 and TRBJ1-6, with 8 bases that match TRBD1. The CDR3 end is not reached by the read, which stops 1 residue before it; the germline J gene fills it in. TRBJ1-6 is identified as an open reading frame with a role that is uncertain. Germline assignment: CDR1 NNHNN and CDR2 SYGAGS (reference sequence). Germline trimming cut 3 bases from V and 4 bases from J; bases unmatched to any gene: 3. The CDR3 is 15 residues long.

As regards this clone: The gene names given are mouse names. CDR3 region: CASSVLGGQNTLYF. CDR3 DNA (partial): TGTGCCAGCAGTGTCCTGGGGGGTCAAAACACCTTGTAC. This chain connects TRBV13-1 to TRBJ2-4, with 7 bases matching TRBD2. The read is 1 residue too short to cover the CDR3 end, so that end is filled in from the germline J gene. Germline lookup yields CDR1 NSHNY and CDR2 SYGAGN. V gave up 3 bases and J gave up 1 base; unmatched junction bases: 2. The CDR3 sequence is 14 residues long.

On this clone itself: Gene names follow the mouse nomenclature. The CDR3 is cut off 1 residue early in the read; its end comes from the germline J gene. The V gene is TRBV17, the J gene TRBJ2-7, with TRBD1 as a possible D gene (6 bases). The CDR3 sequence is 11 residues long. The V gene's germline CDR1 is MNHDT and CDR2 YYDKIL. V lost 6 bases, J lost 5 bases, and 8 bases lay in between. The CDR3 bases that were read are TGTGCTAGCAGAGCAGGGGATGAACAGTAC. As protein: CASRAGDEQY. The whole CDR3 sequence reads CASRAGDEQYF.